Following are 15 T cell receptor beta chains from one sample sequenced in a study of T cells after yellow fever vaccination. TCRdb analysed the 5' RACE reads with MiXCR anew, one entry per CDR3 protein. This sample has around 15,000 distinct CDR3 sequences, with about 4.1% found just once. The starting material was PBMCs, either bulk or a sorted T-cell subset (CD4+, CD8+, memory, or dextramer-sorted; not recorded which), obtained 15 days after the yellow fever booster vaccination. The receptors shown here come from a man in his thirties or forties who received the YFV17D yellow fever vaccine.

This clonotype was counted at least ten times. The V gene is TRBV29-1, the J gene TRBJ2-5, with 7 positions matching TRBD1. The CDR3 is made up of 13 amino acids. In germline, CDR1 is SQVTM, CDR2 ANQGSEA. V lost 8 bases and J lost 2; bases outside the gene matches: 8. The CDR3 region has the DNA TGCAGCCTCCATCTGGGACAGCAAGAGACCCAGTACTTC. Residues: CSLHLGQQETQYF.

This clonotype was observed at least ten times. The chain employs TRBV5-6 and TRBJ2-7; D may be TRBD1 (6 bases). Germline loops: CDR1 SGHDT, CDR2 YYEEEE. The CDR3 contains 18 residues. Trimming took off 5 bases at V and 0 bases at J, with 24 bases between the two ends. The CDR3 here is CASSRVAVRDIGSYEQYF. Here the CDR3 DNA reads TGTGCCAGCAGTAGGGTCGCGGTCCGGGACATAGGCTCCTACGAGCAGTACTTC.

This clonotype was seen many times. V and J are TRBV27 and TRBJ2-3; possibly TRBD2 for D (6 bases). V lost 4 bases and J 6 bases, leaving 11 bases between the germline ends. Germline-derived CDR1 and CDR2 are MNHEY and SMNVEV (reference sequence). There are 13 residues in the CDR3. The CDR3 region has the DNA TGTGCCAGCAGTTGGATGGGAGGCGATACGCAGTATTTT. It codes for CASSWMGGDTQYF.

This clonotype was recorded many times. The chain has TRBV5-4 and TRBJ2-3; 10 bases fit TRBD2. CDR3 length: 16 amino acids. Losses at the gene ends were 4 bases for V and 3 bases for J; bases not matched to a gene: 8. Germline assignment: CDR1 SGHNT and CDR2 YYREEE (reference sequence). CDR3 DNA: TGTGCCAGCAGCGTCCCAGCGGGAGGGCCGACAGATACGCAGTATTTT. It codes for CASSVPAGGPTDTQYF.

Ten or more counts support this clonotype. This sequence joins TRBV7-9 and TRBJ2-7, with 11 bases fitting TRBD2. Germline V gene sequence: CDR1 SEHNR, CDR2 FQNEAQ (reference sequence). The CDR3 has 14 amino acids. V lost 5 bases, J lost 2 bases, and 2 bases stayed unmatched. The CDR3 protein is CASSPGLAAYEQYF. For the CDR3, the DNA is TGTGCCAGCAGCCCGGGACTAGCGGCCTACGAGCAGTACTTC. The full variable domain, with the rest looked up from reference TRBV7-9 and TRBJ2-7, is DTGVSQNPRHKITKRGQNVTFRCDPISEHNRLYWYRQTLGQGPEFLTYFQNEAQLEKSRLLSDRFSAERPKGSFSTLEIQRTEQGDSAMYLCASSPGLAAYEQYFGPGTRLTVT.

This clonotype was found many times. The V gene is TRBV5-1, the J gene TRBJ2-7; D remains ambiguous. The CDR3 consists of 12 residues. Germline values: CDR1 SGHRS, CDR2 YFSETQ. Trimming removed 0 bases from V and 9 bases from J, with 10 bases in between. CDR3 protein: CASSLGGEGQYF. CDR3 nucleotide sequence: TGCGCCAGCAGCTTGGGAGGAGAAGGGCAGTACTTC. Based on the CDR3 plus reference TRBV5-1 and TRBJ2-7, the full variable domain is KAGVTQTPRYLIKTRGQQVTLSCSPISGHRSVSWYQQTPGQGLQFLFEYFSETQRNKGNFPGRFSGRQFSNSRSEMNVSTLELGDSALYLCASSLGGEGQYFGPGTRLTVT.

This clonotype was seen a few times. The V gene is TRBV15, the J gene TRBJ2-1; 10 positions match TRBD2. The germline CDR1 and CDR2 sequences are LNHNV and YYDKDF (reference sequence). Germline trimming cut 5 bases from V and 7 bases from J; bases unmatched to any gene: 5. CDR3 length equals 14 residues. CDR3 in amino acids: CATSGSGRTNEQFF. The CDR3 coding sequence is TGTGCCACCAGCGGTAGCGGGAGGACGAATGAGCAGTTCTTC.

This clonotype was found many times. This chain joins TRBV20-1 and TRBJ2-1, with 9 bases matching TRBD2. CDR3 size: 18 residues. Trimming at V came to 0 bases and at J to 4 bases, leaving 13 bases not matched to a gene. CDR1 is DFQATT, CDR2 SNEGSKA, per germline (reference sequence). The CDR3 region is CSARDLLASGVTYNEQFF. The CDR3 DNA is TGCAGTGCTAGAGATCTGCTTGCTAGCGGGGTTACTTACAATGAGCAGTTCTTC.

This clonotype was seen at least ten times. The rearrangement links TRBV27 to TRBJ1-1; no definite D call. The length of the CDR3 is 14 residues. Trimming left V 6 bases short and J 4 bases short, with 15 bases between. Germline V gene data show CDR1 as MNHEY and CDR2 as SMNVEV (reference sequence). CDR3 DNA sequence: TGTGCCAGCAGCCTAAGGGAGGAGAGCACTGAAGCTTTCTTT. Its protein product is CASSLREESTEAFF.

This clonotype was counted at least ten times. The rearrangement uses TRBV4-2 and TRBJ2-7; D is ambiguous. This CDR3 spans 16 amino acids. The germline gives CDR1 LGHNA, CDR2 YNFKEQ. V was clipped by 0 bases and J by 7 bases, with 19 bases between them. The CDR3 here is CASSQDSSRPLGEQYF. In nucleotides, the CDR3 is TGTGCCAGCAGCCAAGATTCTTCCCGGCCGCTGGGGGAGCAGTACTTC.

This clonotype showed up many times. J is TRBJ2-4 and V is TRBV19, with D unresolved. Looked up from germline, CDR1 is LNHDA and CDR2 is SQIVND (reference sequence). V lost 1 base, J lost 0 bases, and 4 bases lay in between. The CDR3 consists of 14 residues. The chain's CDR3 is CASSIVLAKNIQYF. The CDR3, as DNA: TGTGCCAGTAGTATAGTTCTAGCCAAAAACATTCAGTACTTC.

The chain joins TRBV7-7 to TRBJ2-7; 9 bases line up with TRBD1. Per the germline V gene, CDR1 is SSHAT and CDR2 is FNYEAQ (reference sequence). Trimming removed 5 bases from V and 3 bases from J; junction bases left unmatched: 8. This CDR3 region has 15 residues. The CDR3 region has the DNA TGTGCCAGCAGCCCGAGACCGGGACAGGGCTACGAGCAGTACTTC. Translation gives CASSPRPGQGYEQYF.

This clonotype was recorded at least ten times. The rearrangement uses TRBV7-2 and TRBJ2-1, with D unresolved. CDR3 length: 14 amino acids. Germline assignment: CDR1 SGHTA and CDR2 FQGNSA. V lost 4 bases and J 1 base, leaving 8 bases between the germline ends. In DNA form, the CDR3 reads TGTGCCAGCAGCTCGGAGCGTTCCTACAATGAGCAGTTCTTC. This translates into CASSSERSYNEQFF.

This clonotype was counted many times. The chain carries TRBV20-1 and TRBJ2-1; 10 bases agree with TRBD2. In germline, CDR1 is DFQATT, CDR2 SNEGSKA (reference sequence). V was clipped by 6 bases and J by 8 bases; unmatched bases: 13. The CDR3 contains 15 residues. The CDR3 spells CSAQVASGSLDEQFF. CDR3 sequence (DNA): TGCAGTGCCCAAGTAGCTAGCGGGAGTTTAGATGAGCAGTTCTTC.

This clonotype was detected many times. V gene TRBV20-1 combines with J gene TRBJ2-4; D possibly corresponds to TRBD1 (5 bases). The CDR3 has 17 residues. Trimming stripped 2 bases from V and 9 bases from J, with 26 bases between. Germline V lookup: CDR1 DFQATT, CDR2 SNEGSKA (reference sequence). CDR3 in DNA: TGCAGTGCTAGACCCCCCGCAGGGAACCCAAGGGTGGGCATTCAGTACTTC. Protein sequence: CSARPPAGNPRVGIQYF.